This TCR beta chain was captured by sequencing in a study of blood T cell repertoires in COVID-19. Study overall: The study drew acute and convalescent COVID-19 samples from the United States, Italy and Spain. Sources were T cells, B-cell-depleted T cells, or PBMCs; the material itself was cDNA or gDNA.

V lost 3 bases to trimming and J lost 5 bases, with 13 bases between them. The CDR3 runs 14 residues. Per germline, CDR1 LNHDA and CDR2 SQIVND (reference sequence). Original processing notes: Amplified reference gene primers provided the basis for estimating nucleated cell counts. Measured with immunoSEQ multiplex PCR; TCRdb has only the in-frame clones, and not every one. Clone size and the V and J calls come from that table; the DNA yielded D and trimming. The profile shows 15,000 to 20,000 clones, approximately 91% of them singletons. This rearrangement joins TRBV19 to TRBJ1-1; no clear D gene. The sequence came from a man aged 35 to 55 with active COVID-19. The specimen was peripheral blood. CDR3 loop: CASSIEGVWTEAFF. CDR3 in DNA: TGTGCCAGTAGTATCGAGGGTGTTTGGACTGAAGCTTTCTTT.